This is a list of T cell receptor beta chains from one sample in a study of cytomegalovirus exposure and HLA in healthy donors. The data were produced by immunoSEQ multiplex PCR, yet TCRdb's version contains in-frame clones alone and is incomplete. The sample holds approximately 100,000 clones, approximately 73% seen once. Sequencing was performed on PBMCs. The receptors were sampled from a woman aged 18-35 years in good health and CMV-seropositive. CDR3s include the opening cysteine and the closing phenylalanine or tryptophan. Fields, in order: D gene, J gene, V gene, clone size, CDR3 protein, CDR3 DNA. The D gene is left open where the match is weak. Not all rows give a size; the values are once, few, many and, for expanded clones, a class.

d_call: -
j_call: TRBJ1-1
v_call: TRBV2
clone_size: few
cdr3_aa: CASSDQQDFTEAFF
cdr3_nt: TGTGCCAGCAGTGATCAGCAAGACTTCACTGAAGCTTTCTTT

d_call: -
j_call: TRBJ2-7
v_call: TRBV5-1
clone_size: -
cdr3_aa: CASSLERGVEQYF
cdr3_nt: TGCGCCAGCAGCTTGGAAAGGGGTGTCGAGCAGTACTTC

d_call: TRBD1
j_call: TRBJ1-2
v_call: TRBV6-1
clone_size: -
cdr3_aa: CAGHRDRVSGYTF
cdr3_nt: TGTGCCGGACACCGGGACAGGGTTTCTGGCTACACCTTC

d_call: -
j_call: TRBJ1-1
v_call: TRBV5-1
clone_size: -
cdr3_aa: CASSWDGRGTEAFF
cdr3_nt: TGCGCCAGCAGCTGGGATGGGAGGGGCACTGAAGCTTTCTTT

d_call: TRBD1
j_call: TRBJ1-2
v_call: TRBV5-1
clone_size: few
cdr3_aa: CASSSSGTGGINYGYTF
cdr3_nt: TGCGCCAGCAGCTCTTCGGGGACAGGGGGAATTAACTATGGCTACACCTTC

d_call: -
j_call: TRBJ2-7
v_call: TRBV2
clone_size: -
cdr3_aa: CASSEFAAETYEQYF
cdr3_nt: TGTGCCAGCAGTGAATTTGCAGCGGAAACCTACGAGCAGTACTTC

d_call: -
j_call: TRBJ1-2
v_call: TRBV19
clone_size: once
cdr3_aa: CASSPGGRPNYGYTF
cdr3_nt: TGTGCCAGTAGCCCGGGTGGAAGGCCCAACTATGGCTACACCTTC

d_call: TRBD2
j_call: TRBJ2-1
v_call: TRBV6-5
clone_size: -
cdr3_aa: CASSSPGLVSEQFF
cdr3_nt: TGTGCCAGCAGTTCTCCGGGACTAGTGAGCGAGCAGTTCTTC

d_call: -
j_call: TRBJ2-3
v_call: TRBV7-3
clone_size: -
cdr3_aa: CASSLAPPAGTQYF
cdr3_nt: TGTGCCAGCAGCTTGGCTCCTCCCGCGGGCACGCAGTATTTT

d_call: -
j_call: TRBJ1-3
v_call: TRBV15
clone_size: -
cdr3_aa: CATSSAEGNTIYF
cdr3_nt: TGTGCCACCAGCAGCGCGGAGGGAAACACCATATATTTT

d_call: -
j_call: TRBJ1-1
v_call: TRBV19
clone_size: -
cdr3_aa: CASSIGPIFEAFF
cdr3_nt: TGTGCCAGTAGTATAGGGCCAATATTTGAAGCTTTCTTT

d_call: -
j_call: TRBJ1-2
v_call: TRBV20-1
clone_size: -
cdr3_aa: CSARTAHGYTF
cdr3_nt: TGCAGTGCTCGGACAGCACATGGCTACACCTTC

d_call: -
j_call: TRBJ1-5
v_call: TRBV16
clone_size: -
cdr3_aa: CASSQSLAGNQPQHF
cdr3_nt: TGTGCCAGCAGCCAATCTTTAGCAGGGAATCAGCCCCAGCATTTT